This T cell receptor (beta chain) was found in a study of cytomegalovirus exposure and HLA in healthy donors. The primer mix had 60 Vbeta and 13 Jbeta primers. Sequenced by immunoSEQ multiplex PCR; TCRdb stores in-frame clones only, minus some. Of approximately 74,000 clones listed, about 71% are singletons. This clone has only one observation. CDR1 SNHLY and CDR2 FYNNEI come from the germline V gene. This CDR3 contains 13 residues. Trimming cost V 5 bases and J 7 bases; bases outside gene matches: 7. Sequenced material: PBMCs. This TCR was sampled from a man between 60 and 70 years old in good health and CMV-seropositive. This chain uses TRBV2 with TRBJ1-1; 7 bases agree with TRBD1. The CDR3 loop reads CASSPQGSSEAFF. The CDR3 DNA reads as TGTGCCAGCAGTCCACAGGGGTCGAGTGAAGCTTTCTTT.